Sequencing of this T cell receptor (beta chain) was carried out in a study of shared clonotypes between healthy human individuals. General observations from the study: Generally, naive subsets (rather than memory subsets) showed larger estimated richness.

Per the germline V gene, CDR1 is LNHDA and CDR2 is SQIVND (reference sequence). This CDR3 has 15 residues. The J segment lost 2 bases and the V segment lost 7 bases, leaving 11 bases of the junction unmatched. A CD45RA+ naive subset and a CD45RA-negative memory subset were split from CD4+ cells. Regarding this clone: The antigen is not known.

Genomic DNA of each subset was evenly split across several immunoSEQ plates. Under the authors' procedure: ImmunoSEQ sequences covered only the junction and lacked quality scores; filtering therefore differed. The assay was immunoSEQ multiplex PCR, and TCRdb's table has in-frame clones only and misses some. V and J calls and clone size are those listed in that table; D and trimming were worked out from the DNA. The profile shows under 2.5 million clones, just under 95% of them singletons. Material: naive CD4+ T cells from PBMCs. Subset here: CD45RA+ positively selected. This chain connects TRBV19 to TRBJ2-7; 7 nucleotides match TRBD1. This TCR derives from a man aged 18 to 29 in good health. Some clones in this sample may be carry-over from other donors' samples. The CDR3 protein is CASKESGTVTYEQYF. CDR3 nucleotides: TGTGCCAGTAAGGAATCGGGGACAGTGACCTACGAGCAGTACTTC.